The rows below give T cell receptor beta chains drawn from one sample of a study of beta chain features in type 1 diabetes. TCRdb's table, derived via immunoSEQ multiplex PCR, lists solely in-frame clones and lacks some. The table records a few hundred thousand clones, about 15% of them present only once. Sequences were obtained from naive CD4+ T cells from blood. These receptors originate from a man aged 25-45 years with type 1 diabetes. CDR3s include the opening cysteine and the closing phenylalanine or tryptophan. D genes are given only for firm matches. Clone sizes are given selectively: once, few, many, or a class where the clone is expanded.

d_gene,abundance,v_gene,j_gene,CDR3nt,CDR3aa
NA,few,TRBV5-1,TRBJ2-5,TGCGCCAGCAGCGAGGGTTTTGGGGAAGAGACCCAGTACTTC,CASSEGFGEETQYF
NA,NA,TRBV7-2,TRBJ1-3,TGTGCCAGCAGCCGATCCAGGGGTGGTGGAAACACCATATATTTT,CASSRSRGGGNTIYF
NA,few,TRBV29-1,TRBJ1-1,TGCAGCGTTGTCAGGCCCAACACTGAAGCTTTCTTT,CSVVRPNTEAFF
TRBD1,NA,TRBV7-8,TRBJ2-5,TGTGCCAGCAGCATCCGACAGGGTGGCCAGTACTTC,CASSIRQGGQYF
NA,NA,TRBV29-1,TRBJ1-2,TGCAGCGCCGGGGAGGGGGTTGGCTACACCTTC,CSAGEGVGYTF
TRBD1,few,TRBV10-3,TRBJ1-2,TGTGCCATCAGTCCGGGACAGGATCACTATGGCTACACCTTC,CAISPGQDHYGYTF
TRBD1,few,TRBV11-2,TRBJ1-2,TGTGCCAGCAGCTTACTCCGGACAGGGCGGACTAACTATGGCTACACCTTC,CASSLLRTGRTNYGYTF
NA,few,TRBV6-1,TRBJ1-1,TGTGCCAGCAGTGAAGGGAGGACTGAAGCTTTCTTT,CASSEGRTEAFF
NA,few,TRBV4-1,TRBJ1-2,TGCGCCAGCAGCCCAGGACAGTCGGGCTCTAACTATGGCTACACCTTC,CASSPGQSGSNYGYTF
TRBD1,few,TRBV25-1,TRBJ2-7,TGTGCCAGCAGTGAGCAGGGGGCTAGGTGGCGCGAGCAGTACTTC,CASSEQGARWREQYF
NA,NA,TRBV27,TRBJ1-5,TGTGCCAGCAGTTTATGGGGGACGGAGGGATCGAATCAGCCCCAGCATTTT,CASSLWGTEGSNQPQHF
TRBD1,NA,TRBV2,TRBJ1-4,TGTGCCAGCAGCACAGGGGAGGCAACTAATGAAAAACTGTTTTTT,CASSTGEATNEKLFF
TRBD2,few,TRBV10-3,TRBJ2-2,TGTGCCGCCACTAGCGGCACCGGGGAGCTGTTTTTT,CAATSGTGELFF
TRBD1,few,TRBV6-5,TRBJ2-5,TGTGCCAGCAGTTACTCGGGGGACAGGGTTACCCAGTACTTC,CASSYSGDRVTQYF